This T cell receptor beta chain is from a study of cytomegalovirus exposure and HLA in healthy donors. About the research overall: Earlier results showed 117 million unique TCR beta sequences derived from some 180 million T cells.

General observations from the study: Later analysis indicated greater clonal expansion among HLA-associated TCR beta chains than among equally common other chains.

Comment on this clone: Antigen: not known.

The trim removed 5 bases at V and 2 bases at J, leaving 6 bases unmatched. In germline, CDR1 is MDHEN, CDR2 SYDVKM. The CDR3 has 14 amino acids. The PCR ran on 60 Vbeta and 13 Jbeta primers. Profiled with immunoSEQ multiplex PCR; TCRdb holds only in-frame clones, not every one. Here the sample spans over 75,000 clones, around 76% being singletons. Sequenced: PBMCs. This rearrangement joins TRBV28 to TRBJ2-7, with 7 bases identical to TRBD1. The origin of this receptor is a man aged 35 to 55 in good health and CMV-seropositive. The CDR3 loop reads CASSPRQGTYEQYF. The CDR3 region has the DNA TGTGCCAGCAGTCCCCGACAGGGTACCTACGAGCAGTACTTC.